Below, 5 T cell receptor beta chains from the same sample are listed, as sequenced in a study of CD4 and CD8 cells across lung adenocarcinoma regions. Each CDR3 protein is one row after TCRdb ran MiXCR on the PCR reads. In the table there are around 18,000 distinct CDR3 sequences, 51% of which are singletons. Sequencing input: CD8+ T cells from the center of a lung tumor. These receptors originate from a female donor with lung adenocarcinoma. The CD4 and CD8 labels of this study may be unreliable.

The chain carries TRBV6-1 and TRBJ1-1; a possible D gene is TRBD1 (6 bases). Trimming took off 6 bases at V and 3 bases at J, with 14 bases between the two ends. The CDR3 extends over 14 amino acids. Germline V gives CDR1 MNHNS, CDR2 SASEGT. The CDR3 bases are TGTGCCAGCAGACCCAGGGAGGGGGACACTGAAGCTTTCTTT. It is translated as CASRPREGDTEAFF.

The chain is built from TRBV27 and TRBJ2-2; TRBD2 aligns across 9 bases. CDR1 is MNHEY, CDR2 SMNVEV, per germline (reference sequence). The CDR3 has 17 residues. V shed 2 bases and J 7 bases; nucleotides not matched to a gene: 11. CDR3 nucleotides: TGTGCCAGCAGTTTAATAGGCGGGAGGGCCATTGACGGGGAGCTGTTTTTT. This sequence encodes CASSLIGGRAIDGELFF.

This clonotype is classed as medium-sized. The CDR3 region has the DNA TGTGCCACATTAAGACGGCTCCAAGAGACCCAGTACTTC. This translates into CATLRRLQETQYF. This chain connects TRBV6-6 to TRBJ2-5; D is unclear. The CDR3 length is 13 residues. The germline gives CDR1 MNHNY, CDR2 SVGAGI (reference sequence). V was clipped by 10 bases and J by 1 base, with 13 bases between them.

As concerns this clonotype: The germline gene is not matched at one end of the junction; a read error may be the cause. The J gene is TRBJ2-3, the V gene TRBV6-1; D may correspond to TRBD1 or TRBD2 (5 bases each). CDR1 is MNHNS and CDR2 is SASEGT in the germline V gene. This CDR3 has 14 residues. The CDR3 region has the DNA TGTGCCAGCACGGGGCTGGGAGCCAAAAATATTCAGTATTTC. It encodes CASTGLGAKNIQYF.

This clonotype was counted many times. The CDR3, as DNA: TGCGCCAGCAGGGACAGGGGAGCGGGCGAGCAGTACTTC. Translating gives CASRDRGAGEQYF. This chain joins TRBV10-2 and TRBJ2-7; 9 bases map to TRBD1. The CDR3 extends over 13 amino acids. Germline loops: CDR1 WSHSY, CDR2 SAAADI. V gave up 6 bases and J gave up 6 bases; unmatched junction bases: 6.